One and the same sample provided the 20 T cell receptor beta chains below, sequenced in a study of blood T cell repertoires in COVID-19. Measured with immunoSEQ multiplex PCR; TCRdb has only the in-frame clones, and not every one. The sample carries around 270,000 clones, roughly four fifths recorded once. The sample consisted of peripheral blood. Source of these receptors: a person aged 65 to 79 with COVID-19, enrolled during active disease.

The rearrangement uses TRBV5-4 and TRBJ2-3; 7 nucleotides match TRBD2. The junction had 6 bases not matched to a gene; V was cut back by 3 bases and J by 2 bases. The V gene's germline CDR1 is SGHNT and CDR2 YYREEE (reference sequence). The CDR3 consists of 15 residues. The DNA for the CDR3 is TGTGCCAGCAGCTCTGGCGGGGGTTCCACAGATACGCAGTATTTT. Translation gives CASSSGGGSTDTQYF.

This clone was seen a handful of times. The CDR3 nucleotides are TGTGCCAGCGCTTCGTGGCGGGTGATGACAGATACGCAGTATTTT. Its translation is CASASWRVMTDTQYF. The rearrangement uses TRBV5-8 and TRBJ2-3; possible D gene TRBD2, 5 bases. Germline CDR1 SGHTS, CDR2 YDEGEE. The CDR3 contains 15 residues. Trimming took 7 bases from V and 3 from J, leaving 18 bases between them.

CDR3 sequence reads: CASSELGQGYGYTF. In DNA form, the CDR3 reads TGTGCCAGCAGTGAACTGGGACAGGGCTATGGCTACACCTTC. V is TRBV6-1 and J is TRBJ1-2; 9 positions agree with TRBD1. The CDR3 loop spans 14 amino acids. CDR1 and CDR2 from the germline V gene are MNHNS and SASEGT. J was trimmed by 4 bases and V by 2 bases; bases with no gene match: 2.

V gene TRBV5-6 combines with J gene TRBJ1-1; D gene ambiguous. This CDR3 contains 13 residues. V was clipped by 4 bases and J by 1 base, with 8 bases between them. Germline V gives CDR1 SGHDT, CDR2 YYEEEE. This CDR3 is CASSLGGNTEAFF. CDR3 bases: TGTGCCAGCAGCCTCGGTGGGAACACTGAAGCTTTCTTT.

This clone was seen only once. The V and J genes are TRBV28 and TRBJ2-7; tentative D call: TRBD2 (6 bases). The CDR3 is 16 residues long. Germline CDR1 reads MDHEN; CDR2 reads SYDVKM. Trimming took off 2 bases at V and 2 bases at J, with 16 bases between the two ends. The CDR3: CASSLRGGRFPYEQYF. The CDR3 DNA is TGTGCCAGCAGTTTAAGGGGAGGAAGGTTCCCCTACGAGCAGTACTTC.

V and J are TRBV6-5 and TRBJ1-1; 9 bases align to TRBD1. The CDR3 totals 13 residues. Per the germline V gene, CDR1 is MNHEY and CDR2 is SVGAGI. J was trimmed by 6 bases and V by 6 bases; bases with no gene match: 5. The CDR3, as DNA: TGTGCCAGCAGCGTAAACAGGGGGCCTGAAGCTTTCTTT. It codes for CASSVNRGPEAFF.

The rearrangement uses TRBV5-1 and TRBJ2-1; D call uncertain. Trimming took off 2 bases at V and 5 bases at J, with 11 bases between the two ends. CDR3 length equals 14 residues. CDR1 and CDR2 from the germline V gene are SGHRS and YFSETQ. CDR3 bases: TGCGCCAGCAGCTTCCAGGCTCCAGACAATGAGCAGTTCTTC. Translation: CASSFQAPDNEQFF.

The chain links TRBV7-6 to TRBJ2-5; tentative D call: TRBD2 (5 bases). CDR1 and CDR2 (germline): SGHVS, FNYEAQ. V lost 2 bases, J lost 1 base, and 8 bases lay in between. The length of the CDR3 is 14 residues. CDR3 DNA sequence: TGTGCCAGCAGCTTACTAGCAGCCCAAGAGACCCAGTACTTC. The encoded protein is CASSLLAAQETQYF.

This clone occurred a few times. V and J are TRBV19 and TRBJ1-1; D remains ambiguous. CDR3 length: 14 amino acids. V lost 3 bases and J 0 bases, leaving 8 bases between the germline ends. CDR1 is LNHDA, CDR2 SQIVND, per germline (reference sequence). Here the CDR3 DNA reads TGTGCCAGTAGTATCGCAGGTCTGAACACTGAAGCTTTCTTT. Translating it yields CASSIAGLNTEAFF.

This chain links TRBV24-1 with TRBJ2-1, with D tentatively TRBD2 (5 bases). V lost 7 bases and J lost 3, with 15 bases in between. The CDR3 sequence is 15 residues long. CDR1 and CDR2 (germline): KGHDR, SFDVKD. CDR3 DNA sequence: TGTGCCACCAGCCCCACGACTAATAACTACAATGAGCAGTTCTTC. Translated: CATSPTTNNYNEQFF.

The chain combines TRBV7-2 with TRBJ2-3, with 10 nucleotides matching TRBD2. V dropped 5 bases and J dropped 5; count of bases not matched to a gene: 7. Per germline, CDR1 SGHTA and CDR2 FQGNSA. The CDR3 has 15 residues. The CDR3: CASSPDSGGIDTQYF. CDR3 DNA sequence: TGTGCCAGCAGCCCGGATAGCGGGGGGATAGATACGCAGTATTTT. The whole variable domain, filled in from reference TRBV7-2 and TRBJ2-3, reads GAGVSQSPSNKVTEKGKDVELRCDPISGHTALYWYRQSLGQGLEFLIYFQGNSAPDKSGLPSDRFSAERTGGSVSTLTIQRTQQEDSAVYLCASSPDSGGIDTQYFGPGTRLTVL.

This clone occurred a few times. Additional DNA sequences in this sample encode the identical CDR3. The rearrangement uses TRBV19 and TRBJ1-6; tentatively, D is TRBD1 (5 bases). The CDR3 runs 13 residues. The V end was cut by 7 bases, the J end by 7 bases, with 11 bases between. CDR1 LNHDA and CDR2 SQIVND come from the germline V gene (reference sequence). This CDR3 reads CASTTTGNSPLHF. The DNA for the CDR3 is TGTGCCAGTACTACTACAGGCAATTCACCCCTCCACTTT.

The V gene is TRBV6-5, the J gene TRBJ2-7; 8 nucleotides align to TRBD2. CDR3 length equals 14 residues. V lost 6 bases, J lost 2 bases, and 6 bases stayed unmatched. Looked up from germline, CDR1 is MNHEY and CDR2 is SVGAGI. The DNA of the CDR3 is TGTGCCAGCAGACGAGCGGGAGATCCCTACGAGCAGTACTTC. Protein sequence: CASRRAGDPYEQYF.

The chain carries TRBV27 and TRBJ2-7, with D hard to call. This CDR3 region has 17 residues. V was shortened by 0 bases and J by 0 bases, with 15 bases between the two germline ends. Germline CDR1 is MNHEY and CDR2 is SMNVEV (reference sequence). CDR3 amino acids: CASSLSTSWHSSYEQYF. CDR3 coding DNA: TGTGCCAGCAGTTTATCCACGTCGTGGCACAGCTCCTACGAGCAGTACTTC.

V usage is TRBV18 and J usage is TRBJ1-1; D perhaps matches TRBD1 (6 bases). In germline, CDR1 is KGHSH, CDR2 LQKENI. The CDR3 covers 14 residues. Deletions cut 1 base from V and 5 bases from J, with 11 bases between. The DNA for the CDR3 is TGTGCCAGCTCACCACGCGAGGGGGGGACTGAAGCTTTCTTT. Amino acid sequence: CASSPREGGTEAFF.

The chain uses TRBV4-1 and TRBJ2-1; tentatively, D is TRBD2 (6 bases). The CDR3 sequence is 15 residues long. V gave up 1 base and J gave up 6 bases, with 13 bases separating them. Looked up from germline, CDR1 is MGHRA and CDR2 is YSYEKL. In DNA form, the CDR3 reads TGCGCCAGCAGCCAAGCACTAGCTGGGCGCAATGAGCAGTTCTTC. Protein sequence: CASSQALAGRNEQFF.

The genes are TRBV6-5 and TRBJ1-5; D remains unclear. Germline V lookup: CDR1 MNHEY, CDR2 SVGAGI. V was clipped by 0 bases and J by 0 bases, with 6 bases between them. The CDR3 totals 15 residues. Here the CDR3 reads CASSYSQDSNQPQHF. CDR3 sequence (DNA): TGTGCCAGCAGTTACTCGCAGGATAGCAATCAGCCCCAGCATTTT.

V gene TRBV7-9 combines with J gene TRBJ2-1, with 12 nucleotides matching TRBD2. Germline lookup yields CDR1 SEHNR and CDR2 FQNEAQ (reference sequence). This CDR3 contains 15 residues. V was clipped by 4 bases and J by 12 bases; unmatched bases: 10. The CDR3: CASSSRLAGALWQFF. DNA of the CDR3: TGTGCCAGCAGCTCTAGACTAGCGGGGGCCTTGTGGCAGTTCTTC.

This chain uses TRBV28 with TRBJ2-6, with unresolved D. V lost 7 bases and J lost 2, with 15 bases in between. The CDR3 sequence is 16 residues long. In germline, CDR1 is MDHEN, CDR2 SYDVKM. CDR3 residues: CASKSLLVPGANVLTF. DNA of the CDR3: TGTGCCAGCAAAAGCCTCCTAGTCCCTGGGGCCAACGTCCTGACTTTC.

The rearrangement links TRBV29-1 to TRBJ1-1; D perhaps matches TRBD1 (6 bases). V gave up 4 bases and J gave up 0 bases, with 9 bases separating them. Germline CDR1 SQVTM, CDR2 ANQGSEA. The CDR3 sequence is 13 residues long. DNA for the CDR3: TGCAGCGTTGGGGGGCGCTTGAACACTGAAGCTTTCTTT. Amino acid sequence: CSVGGRLNTEAFF.